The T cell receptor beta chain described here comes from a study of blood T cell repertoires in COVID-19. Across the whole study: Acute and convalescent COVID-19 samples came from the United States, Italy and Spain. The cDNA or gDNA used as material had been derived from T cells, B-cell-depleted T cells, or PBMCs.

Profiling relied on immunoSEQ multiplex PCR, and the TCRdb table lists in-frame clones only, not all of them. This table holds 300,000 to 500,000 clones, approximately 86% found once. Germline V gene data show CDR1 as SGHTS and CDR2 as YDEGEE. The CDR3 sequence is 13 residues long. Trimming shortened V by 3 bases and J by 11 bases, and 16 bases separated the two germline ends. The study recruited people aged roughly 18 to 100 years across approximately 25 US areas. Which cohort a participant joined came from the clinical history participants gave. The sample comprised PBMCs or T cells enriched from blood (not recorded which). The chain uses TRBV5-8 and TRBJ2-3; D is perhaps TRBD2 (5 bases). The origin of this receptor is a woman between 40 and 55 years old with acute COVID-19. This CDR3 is CASSSRDFGGQYF. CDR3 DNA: TGTGCCAGCAGCTCCCGGGATTTCGGTGGGCAGTATTTT.